This T cell receptor beta chain was captured by sequencing in a study of T cells after yellow fever vaccination (dated by TCRdb to the late 2010s). Broadly, across the study: The SMART-Seq v4 Ultra Low Input RNA kit was used to prepare libraries from fractions with low cell numbers. To follow T-cell clones before and after both primary and booster YFV17D yellow fever vaccination, bulk TCR alpha and beta repertoires underwent longitudinal sequencing. Two healthy male donors, one aged 18 to 30 and one aged 30 to 40 years, were included in the cohort. Bulk PBMC replicates and cell subsets were isolated from blood drawn at multiple timepoints before and after both primary and secondary immunization.

TCR cDNA was synthesized by 5'RACE template switching, through which a universal primer site and unique molecular identifiers were introduced. cDNA synthesis was primed from both the TCR alpha and TCR beta constant segments. Library amplification used two PCR steps, and the second PCR step added sample barcodes and sequencing adapters. Sequencing of libraries was done on Illumina HiSeq 2500 (2x100 bp) or NovaSeq (2x150 bp). The study's processing was this. MIGEC was used to demultiplex reads and collapse the reads into UMI consensus sequences, and MiXCR was used for V(D)J alignment. Vaccine-responding clonotypes were defined with edgeR using replicate PBMC samples, requiring FDR below 0.01 and a log2 fold change above 5 up to day 15. Each bulk clonotype received a CD4 or CD8 identity based on whether the sequenced CD4 or CD8 repertoire contained that clonotype at higher abundance. TCRdb's own reprocessing of the public reads used fastp at Q25 and MiXCR and kept productive beta chains. Every distinct CDR3 protein forms one entry, paired with its most common genes and DNA. The V and J calls and clone size come from TCRdb's table, not from the authors' own analysis. This sample is represented by about 330,000 distinct CDR3 sequences; 6.8% of them were singletons. Together, the top ten hold 18% of the sample.

Findings and caveats that apply to the study as a whole: Compared with the primary T-cell response, the secondary T-cell response was faster but weaker, reaching its peak on day 5 rather than on day 15. After the booster, most clones that had expanded after primary vaccination were detected again (approximately 95% of CD4 and more than 80% of CD8), suggesting broad maintenance of memory. A small fraction of clonotypes showed up in both the CD4 and CD8 compartments, probably as a result of convergent recombination. Because only a couple of donors were included in the study, the extent to which the findings can be generalized is limited. Computational filtering was needed because FACS-sorted repertoires could contain abundant contaminating clonotypes from the bulk population.

In this sample, this clonotype turned up once. Its antigen specificity is not known. It has no much larger one-base neighbor in the sample; base qualities were not kept. A lone read offers only weak evidence. Taken with the paper, the label for treatment or condition translates to: live attenuated yellow fever vaccine strain. At each blood-draw timepoint, two biological replicates of bulk PBMCs were obtained. PBMCs were isolated from peripheral blood using a standard Ficoll-Paque protocol. RNA was extracted with TriZol from bulk PBMCs, CD4 and CD8 fractions, and dextramer-positive and dextramer-negative fractions. The germline V end is reduced by 4 bases and the J end by 6 bases; junction bases left unmatched: 12. The germline V gene gives CDR1 as SGHTA and CDR2 as FQGNSA. Measured from the cysteine to the phenylalanine, the CDR3 is 17 residues long. Of the read, only the CDR3 DNA is kept; its 51 bases are in frame from base 1.

The TCR sequence derives from a man younger than 30 who received the YFV17D yellow fever vaccine. Sequenced material: PBMCs, taken approximately 40 days after the first yellow fever vaccination. The chain is encoded by TRBV7-2 joined to TRBJ2-3, with TRBD2 identical over 11 junction bases. The CDR3: CASSSGPASGGTDTQYF. The sequenced DNA: TGTGCCAGCAGCTCAGGGCCCGCTAGCGGGGGGACTGATACGCAGTATTTT. Joined to the reference TRBV7-2 and TRBJ2-3 proteins, this CDR3 gives the full variable domain: GAGVSQSPSNKVTEKGKDVELRCDPISGHTALYWYRQSLGQGLEFLIYFQGNSAPDKSGLPSDRFSAERTGGSVSTLTIQRTQQEDSAVYLCASSSGPASGGTDTQYFGPGTRLTVL.